These 32 T cell receptor beta chains originate from one sample sequenced in a study of T cell responses to AZD1222 COVID-19 vaccine. TCRdb's copy holds only in-frame clones and misses some; the assay was immunoSEQ multiplex PCR. Of some 200,000 clones listed, 70% to 90% were seen once; the top ten hold 25% to 30%. The sample consisted of peripheral blood, taken 28 days after the second AZD1222 dose. These receptors were obtained from an adult who received the AZD1222 COVID-19 vaccine.

This rearrangement joins TRBV10-3 to TRBJ2-4, with a weak D call TRBD2 (5 bases). The V end lost 9 bases, the J end lost 3 bases, and 12 bases lay between the germline ends. The CDR3 runs 13 residues. Per germline, CDR1 ENHRY and CDR2 SYGVKD. The CDR3 reads CAIGGEVKNIQYF. The CDR3 bases are TGTGCCATAGGAGGCGAGGTCAAAAACATTCAGTACTTC.

This rearrangement joins TRBV9 to TRBJ2-3, with 7 bases aligning to TRBD2. The CDR3 is 15 residues long. The germline V gene has CDR1 SGDLS and CDR2 YYNGEE. V was clipped by 4 bases and J by 2 bases; unmatched bases: 7. The CDR3 protein is CASSTSGIPTDTQYF. For the CDR3, the DNA is TGTGCCAGCAGCACAAGCGGGATCCCCACAGATACGCAGTATTTT.

The chain is built from TRBV11-1 and TRBJ2-5; possible D gene TRBD2, 6 bases. Germline-derived CDR1 and CDR2 are SGHAT and FQDESV (reference sequence). Between the trimmed V and J ends, which lost 7 bases and 1 base, there was a span of 10 bases. The CDR3 has 13 amino acids. The CDR3 loop is CASNPGSQETQYF. The CDR3 DNA reads TGTGCCAGCAACCCCGGGAGCCAAGAGACCCAGTACTTC.

This rearrangement joins TRBV24-1 to TRBJ1-6; 7 bases map to TRBD1. J was trimmed by 7 bases and V by 6 bases; bases with no gene match: 5. CDR3 length equals 14 residues. Germline V gene data show CDR1 as KGHDR and CDR2 as SFDVKD. The CDR3 coding sequence is TGTGCCACCAGTTCTGACAGGGCAAATTCACCCCTCCACTTT. Residues: CATSSDRANSPLHF.

This rearrangement joins TRBV7-3 to TRBJ2-5; 7 nucleotides agree with TRBD2. J lost 6 bases, V lost 2 bases, and 12 bases had no gene match. The CDR3 runs 16 residues. Germline assignment: CDR1 SGHTA and CDR2 FQGTGA. The CDR3 is CASSLGLGEGLKTQYF. The DNA for the CDR3 is TGTGCCAGCAGCTTAGGATTGGGGGAGGGCCTAAAGACCCAGTACTTC.

V usage is TRBV24-1 and J usage is TRBJ1-3; no firm D call. Trimming shortened V by 4 bases and J by 3 bases, and 12 bases separated the two germline ends. CDR1 KGHDR and CDR2 SFDVKD come from the germline V gene. This CDR3 has 15 residues. In nucleotides, the CDR3 is TGTGCCACCAGTGACCACAGAGAAGGTGGAAACACCATATATTTT. Translated: CATSDHREGGNTIYF.

This clone was counted once. This chain connects TRBV2 to TRBJ2-7; D gene ambiguous. Trimming removed 6 bases from V and 3 bases from J, with 15 bases in between. The germline CDR1 and CDR2 sequences are SNHLY and FYNNEI. The CDR3 spans 14 residues. CDR3 amino acids: CASRETSFIYEQYF. For the CDR3, the DNA is TGTGCCAGCAGAGAGACGAGCTTTATCTACGAGCAGTACTTC.

The V gene is TRBV14, the J gene TRBJ2-3, with unresolved D. Trimming removed 4 bases from V and 4 bases from J, with 15 bases in between. CDR3 length equals 15 residues. CDR1 is SGHDN and CDR2 is FVKESK in the germline V gene. CDR3 amino acids: CASSPRWDKPDTQYF. The DNA for the CDR3 is TGTGCCAGCAGCCCTAGGTGGGATAAGCCAGATACGCAGTATTTT.

This clone was detected only once. This chain uses TRBV28 with TRBJ2-7; D call uncertain. Germline V lookup: CDR1 MDHEN, CDR2 SYDVKM. The CDR3 has 16 residues. Trimming removed 1 base at V and 7 bases at J, with 20 bases between. DNA for the CDR3: TGTGCCAGCAGTTTATATGGGTCTACCCCTCTTGGGGAGCAGTACTTC. This sequence encodes CASSLYGSTPLGEQYF.

The rearrangement joins TRBV7-9 to TRBJ2-5; D remains ambiguous. CDR3 length: 14 amino acids. V was cut by 2 bases and J by 1 base, with 8 bases left in between. CDR1 is SEHNR, CDR2 FQNEAQ, per germline (reference sequence). The CDR3 DNA sequence: TGTGCCAGCAGCTTATTAAGGGTCCAAGAGACCCAGTACTTC. It translates to CASSLLRVQETQYF.

The chain has TRBV7-2 and TRBJ1-2; no clear D gene. This CDR3 region has 12 residues. Looked up from germline, CDR1 is SGHTA and CDR2 is FQGNSA. Trimming pared 1 base from V and 5 bases from J, leaving 5 bases between. The CDR3 loop is CASSLGSYGYTF. For the CDR3, the DNA is TGTGCCAGCAGCTTAGGGTCTTATGGCTACACCTTC.

Remarks on this clone: Germline is not matched at one junction end, which may reflect a read error. The rearrangement joins TRBV7-7 to TRBJ2-1, with 7 bases matching TRBD1. The germline V gene has CDR1 SSHAT and CDR2 FNYEAQ (reference sequence). This CDR3 comprises 15 residues. The CDR3 DNA follows: TGTGCTAGCAGCCGAAACCCAAGGGGGCACGATGAGCAGTTCTTC. This codes for CASSRNPRGHDEQFF.

V is TRBV21-1 and J is TRBJ2-1; the D call TRBD1 from the table was never checked on the DNA. TRBV21-1 is noted as a pseudogene. The CDR3 has 14 amino acids. The CDR3 region is CASSTQGANNEQFF. The CDR3 coding sequence is TGTGCCAGCAGCACGCAGGGGGCTAACAATGAGCAGTTCTTC.

This clone has a handful of counts. The rearrangement joins TRBV11-2 to TRBJ1-4; D is unclear. This CDR3 contains 13 residues. In germline, CDR1 is SGHAT, CDR2 FQNNGV. Trimming stripped 1 base from V and 8 bases from J, with 8 bases between. CDR3 sequence reads: CASSLAGPEKLFF. Written as DNA, the CDR3 is TGTGCCAGCAGCTTAGCAGGACCGGAAAAACTGTTTTTT.

The chain is built from TRBV7-6 and TRBJ2-1, with 9 bases lining up with TRBD1. Germline-derived CDR1 and CDR2 are SGHVS and FNYEAQ. There are 18 residues in the CDR3. The V segment lost 5 bases and the J segment 12 bases; nucleotides outside the gene matches: 23. The CDR3 region has the DNA TGTGCCAGCAGCCTGGAAACAGTGCCGGGACAGGGAGGGGATGGGCAGTTCTTC. The encoded protein is CASSLETVPGQGGDGQFF.

The chain uses TRBV28 and TRBJ2-7, with 10 bases fitting TRBD1. Germline V gene data show CDR1 as MDHEN and CDR2 as SYDVKM. The CDR3 loop spans 14 amino acids. J was trimmed by 3 bases and V by 4 bases; bases with no gene match: 3. The DNA for the CDR3 is TGTGCCAGCAGTTCCGGGACAGGGGTCTACGAGCAGTACTTC. Encoded protein: CASSSGTGVYEQYF.

This rearrangement joins TRBV28 to TRBJ1-2; TRBD1 aligns across 7 bases. This CDR3 has 13 residues. Trimming removed 6 bases from V and 7 bases from J; junction bases left unmatched: 8. Germline V gives CDR1 MDHEN, CDR2 SYDVKM. This CDR3 reads CASSRTGAGGYTF. In DNA, the CDR3 is TGTGCCAGCAGCCGCACAGGGGCCGGTGGCTACACCTTC.

The V gene is TRBV6-5, the J gene TRBJ2-3, with 11 positions matching TRBD2. Germline V lookup: CDR1 MNHEY, CDR2 SVGAGI. V shed 6 bases and J 9 bases; nucleotides not matched to a gene: 11. CDR3 size: 15 residues. In DNA form, the CDR3 reads TGTGCCAGCAGGGGGACTAGCGGAGGAGGAGGGACGCAGTATTTT. Amino acid sequence: CASRGTSGGGGTQYF.

The V gene is TRBV5-4, the J gene TRBJ2-7, with 15 bases lining up with TRBD2. Germline V lookup: CDR1 SGHNT, CDR2 YYREEE (reference sequence). The V segment lost 3 bases and the J segment 5 bases; nucleotides outside the gene matches: 6. The CDR3 contains 16 residues. The CDR3: CASSSGTSGRFDEQYF. Written as DNA, the CDR3 is TGTGCCAGCAGCTCGGGGACTAGCGGGAGGTTCGACGAGCAGTACTTC.

This clone was counted once. The CDR3 bases are TGTGCCACCAGCAGAGATTTGGGACGGCAAGAGACCCAGTACTTC. Translated: CATSRDLGRQETQYF. The chain uses TRBV15 and TRBJ2-5; D tentatively reads TRBD1 or TRBD2 (5 bases each). The ends were cut back, 0 bases at V and 2 bases at J, with 10 bases in the middle. This CDR3 spans 15 amino acids. Germline loops: CDR1 LNHNV, CDR2 YYDKDF (reference sequence).

The gene calls are TRBV28 and TRBJ2-7; no reliable D call. Trimming took 7 bases from V and 1 from J, leaving 14 bases between them. CDR3 size: 14 residues. Per germline, CDR1 MDHEN and CDR2 SYDVKM. DNA for the CDR3: TGTGCCAGCATCTCGCCCACAGTTTCCTACGAGCAGTACTTC. Translating gives CASISPTVSYEQYF. The complete variable domain, with remaining parts taken from reference TRBV28 and TRBJ2-7, reads DVKVTQSSRYLVKRTGEKVFLECVQDMDHENMFWYRQDPGLGLRLIYFSYDVKMKEKGDIPEGYSVSREKKERFSLILESASTNQTSMYLCASISPTVSYEQYFGPGTRLTVT.

The gene calls are TRBV6-5 and TRBJ2-7; D is ambiguous. The germline V gene has CDR1 MNHEY and CDR2 SVGAGI. The CDR3 spans 14 residues. Trimming shortened V by 6 bases and J by 2 bases, and 14 bases separated the two germline ends. CDR3 DNA sequence: TGTGCCAGCAGCTCGGCCGGTGTGACCTACGAGCAGTACTTC. Amino acids: CASSSAGVTYEQYF.

The gene calls are TRBV7-2 and TRBJ1-3; 9 bases are a match to TRBD1. This CDR3 is built from 15 residues. The J segment lost 3 bases and the V segment lost 1 base, leaving 1 base of the junction unmatched. CDR1 and CDR2 (germline): SGHTA, FQGNSA. DNA of the CDR3: TGTGCCAGCAGCTTAGACAGGGGGCATGGAAACACCATATATTTT. Its protein product is CASSLDRGHGNTIYF.

Here the CDR3 DNA reads TGTGCCAGCAACGACCCGGAGAGCCGCGCGGGGGAGCTGTTTTTT. Its translation is CASNDPESRAGELFF. The V and J genes are TRBV11-2 and TRBJ2-2; D gene uncertain. Germline CDR1 and CDR2: SGHAT and FQNNGV. V was cut by 7 bases and J by 8 bases, with 20 bases left in between. CDR3 length: 15 amino acids.

This sequence joins TRBV7-9 and TRBJ2-5; 8 positions match TRBD2. The germline V gene has CDR1 SEHNR and CDR2 FQNEAQ (reference sequence). V was pared by 4 bases and J by 5 bases, with 6 bases of the junction left unmatched. The CDR3 extends over 14 amino acids. The CDR3 nucleotides are TGTGCCAGCAGCTCCGCAGCGGGGGTGGAGACCCAGTACTTC. This sequence encodes CASSSAAGVETQYF.

The rearrangement joins TRBV28 to TRBJ2-3, with unresolved D. CDR3 length: 13 amino acids. CDR1 and CDR2 (germline): MDHEN, SYDVKM. Trimming pared 3 bases from V and 0 bases from J, leaving 4 bases between. CDR3 residues: CASSFFSTDTQYF. CDR3 coding DNA: TGTGCCAGCAGTTTTTTTAGCACAGATACGCAGTATTTT.

The chain uses TRBV19 and TRBJ2-3, with 7 bases fitting TRBD2. The CDR3 sequence is 13 residues long. CDR1 is LNHDA and CDR2 is SQIVND in the germline V gene (reference sequence). The V gene end was trimmed by 5 bases and the J gene end by 5 bases; junction bases not matched to a gene: 4. CDR3 sequence reads: CASSFGGGDTQYF. In DNA form, the CDR3 reads TGTGCCAGTAGTTTTGGGGGGGGAGATACGCAGTATTTT.

In DNA form, the CDR3 reads TGTGCCACCGGGCGGGCCATCTACGAGCAGTACTTC. Amino acid sequence: CATGRAIYEQYF. The rearrangement links TRBV28 to TRBJ2-7; weak D call: TRBD2 (5 bases). CDR3 size: 12 residues. The V gene's germline CDR1 is MDHEN and CDR2 SYDVKM. V lost 10 bases and J lost 3, with 13 bases in between.

This clone was seen a few times. This chain uses TRBV25-1 with TRBJ2-6, with D perhaps given as TRBD1 or TRBD2 (5 bases each). CDR3 length: 17 amino acids. Trimming shortened V by 4 bases and J by 0 bases, and 13 bases separated the two germline ends. Germline CDR1 MGHDK, CDR2 SYGVNS. CDR3 in amino acids: CASSAGTSSSGANVLTF. The CDR3 DNA is TGTGCCAGCAGTGCGGGGACCTCTAGCTCTGGGGCCAACGTCCTGACTTTC.

This chain connects TRBV3-1 (or the pseudogene TRBV3-2) to TRBJ1-4; D not certain. Germline CDR1 is LGHDT and CDR2 is YNNKEL (reference sequence). This CDR3 is built from 14 residues. Trimming took off 3 bases at V and 0 bases at J, with 5 bases between the two ends. The CDR3, as DNA: TGTGCCAGCAGCCACACCGCAACTAATGAAAAACTGTTTTTT. Its protein is CASSHTATNEKLFF.

V is TRBV5-4 and J is TRBJ2-1; no definite D call. From germline, CDR1 is SGHNT and CDR2 YYREEE (reference sequence). The CDR3 has 13 residues. V dropped 6 bases and J dropped 5 bases, with 12 bases sitting between them. CDR3 nucleotide sequence: TGTGCCAGCACCCGGCATTCTGACAATGAGCAGTTCTTC. It is translated as CASTRHSDNEQFF.

The chain links TRBV7-8 to TRBJ1-3; 7 bases agree with TRBD1. CDR1 and CDR2 (germline): SGHVS, FQNEAQ. This CDR3 has 16 amino acids. The J segment lost 0 bases and the V segment lost 2 bases, leaving 4 bases of the junction unmatched. For the CDR3, the DNA is TGTGCCAGCAGCTTACTACAGGGGCGCTCTGGAAACACCATATATTTT. This encodes CASSLLQGRSGNTIYF.